This T cell receptor beta chain is drawn from a study of T cell responses to AZD1222 COVID-19 vaccine. Findings and limits, study-wide: Spike-specific TCR repertoires showed rising breadth and depth after two AZD1222 doses. Reportedly, close to half of spike-specific TCRs are directed against unmutated variant regions. Only after the peak T cell response were repertoires sampled.

As regards this clone: Its antigen remains unknown.

Second-dose groups at about 4 or about 12 weeks were pooled. Here immunoSEQ multiplex PCR was the method, and the copy in TCRdb shows in-frame clones only, minus some. Of more than 55,000 clones listed, 89% are singletons. Germline-derived CDR1 and CDR2 are LNHDA and SQIVND (reference sequence). The length of the CDR3 is 14 residues. With V trimmed by 3 bases and J by 7 bases, 3 bases remained unmatched. The sequencing here drew on peripheral blood, taken 28 days after the second AZD1222 dose. This sequence originates from an adult who received the AZD1222 COVID-19 vaccine. The V call is TRBV19, the J call TRBJ1-6; TRBD1 matches 7 bases. In nucleotides, the CDR3 is TGTGCCAGTAGTATCGGGACAGACAATTCACCCCTCCACTTT. Translating it yields CASSIGTDNSPLHF.